This TCR beta chain derives from a study of blood T cell repertoires in COVID-19. As for the study in general: Material from acute and convalescent COVID-19 was sourced from the United States, Italy and Spain. The cDNA or gDNA used as material had been derived from T cells, B-cell-depleted T cells, or PBMCs.

This CDR3 is built from 18 residues. Trimming cost V 3 bases and J 1 base; bases outside gene matches: 12. Germline CDR1 SGHDN, CDR2 FVKESK. Authors' data handling: Counts of nucleated cells, estimated from reference gene primer amplification, were obtained. Sequencing used immunoSEQ multiplex PCR; TCRdb keeps in-frame clones, though not all of them. V and J calls and clone size come straight from that table; D and trimming were deduced from the DNA. The sample gives tens of thousands of clones, just over 85% of which show up once; around 28% is in the top ten. This TCR was recovered from a human donor in a cohort sampled during active COVID-19. Sequencing input: peripheral blood. This chain uses TRBV14 with TRBJ2-5; 9 bases match TRBD2. CDR3: CASSHGGRAFFFQETQYF. The CDR3 coding sequence is TGTGCCAGCAGCCACGGCGGGAGGGCCTTTTTTTTCCAAGAGACCCAGTACTTC.